Shown below are 7 T cell receptor beta chains from a single sample sequenced in a study of shared clonotypes between healthy human individuals. The table came from immunoSEQ multiplex PCR; TCRdb's copy has only in-frame clones and leaves some out. The sample has approximately 2.1 million clones; 80% to 95% are singletons. The sequencing input was naive CD4+ T cells from PBMCs. Subset given: CD45RA+ positively selected. These receptors all come from a man aged 18 to 35 in good health. Some clones in this sample may be carry-over from other donors' samples.

This clone was seen only once. V gene TRBV6-1 combines with J gene TRBJ2-7; no reliable D call. Trimming removed 6 bases at V and 0 bases at J, with 12 bases between. The CDR3 spans 14 residues. Germline V CDR1 and CDR2: MNHNS, SASEGT. The CDR3 nucleotides read TGTGCCAGCAGGAGGCGCAGCGTCTCCTACGAGCAGTACTTC. Translation: CASRRRSVSYEQYF.

The genes are TRBV5-4 and TRBJ2-7, with 10 bases lining up with TRBD1. Looked up from germline, CDR1 is SGHNT and CDR2 is YYREEE (reference sequence). The CDR3 runs 15 residues. Trimming at V came to 4 bases and at J to 1 base, leaving 5 bases not matched to a gene. The CDR3 DNA reads TGTGCCAGCAGCGTCCGGGACAGGGGTTCCTACGAGCAGTACTTC. It encodes CASSVRDRGSYEQYF.

The rearrangement links TRBV19 to TRBJ1-4; 8 bases align to TRBD1. Germline CDR1 is LNHDA and CDR2 is SQIVND (reference sequence). CDR3 length equals 14 residues. Trimming took 7 bases from V and 8 from J; bases not matched to a gene: 9. In DNA form, the CDR3 reads TGTGCCAGTAACCCTCGGACAGGGTACGAAAAACTGTTTTTT. It yields the protein CASNPRTGYEKLFF.

The genes are TRBV28 and TRBJ2-5, with D possibly TRBD2 on 6 matching bases. V gave up 6 bases and J gave up 1 base, with 9 bases separating them. Per germline, CDR1 MDHEN and CDR2 SYDVKM. CDR3 length: 13 amino acids. This chain's CDR3 is CASSPEGQETQYF. CDR3 in DNA: TGTGCCAGCAGCCCGGAGGGCCAAGAGACCCAGTACTTC.

This sequence joins TRBV28 and TRBJ2-7; D is unclear. The V end lost 6 bases, the J end lost 7 bases, and 10 bases lay between the germline ends. Germline V gene sequence: CDR1 MDHEN, CDR2 SYDVKM. This CDR3 comprises 11 residues. CDR3 nucleotide sequence: TGTGCCAGCAGCATTCCGGCAGAGCAGTACTTC. Protein sequence: CASSIPAEQYF.

V usage is TRBV5-1 and J usage is TRBJ2-1; 7 nucleotides agree with TRBD2. CDR1 and CDR2 from the germline V gene are SGHRS and YFSETQ. The CDR3 length is 13 residues. V lost 6 bases, J lost 7 bases, and 7 bases stayed unmatched. CDR3 DNA: TGCGCCAGCATGAGCGGGGTGGGGAATGAGCAGTTCTTC. This translates into CASMSGVGNEQFF.

V and J are TRBV6-1 and TRBJ2-7, with TRBD2 matching over 7 bases. Germline lookup yields CDR1 MNHNS and CDR2 SASEGT. This CDR3 is built from 16 residues. V lost 2 bases to trimming and J lost 3 bases; unmatched junction nucleotides: 10. The CDR3 here is CASSERWGGKVYEQYF. The DNA of the CDR3 is TGTGCCAGCAGTGAAAGGTGGGGAGGGAAGGTCTACGAGCAGTACTTC.